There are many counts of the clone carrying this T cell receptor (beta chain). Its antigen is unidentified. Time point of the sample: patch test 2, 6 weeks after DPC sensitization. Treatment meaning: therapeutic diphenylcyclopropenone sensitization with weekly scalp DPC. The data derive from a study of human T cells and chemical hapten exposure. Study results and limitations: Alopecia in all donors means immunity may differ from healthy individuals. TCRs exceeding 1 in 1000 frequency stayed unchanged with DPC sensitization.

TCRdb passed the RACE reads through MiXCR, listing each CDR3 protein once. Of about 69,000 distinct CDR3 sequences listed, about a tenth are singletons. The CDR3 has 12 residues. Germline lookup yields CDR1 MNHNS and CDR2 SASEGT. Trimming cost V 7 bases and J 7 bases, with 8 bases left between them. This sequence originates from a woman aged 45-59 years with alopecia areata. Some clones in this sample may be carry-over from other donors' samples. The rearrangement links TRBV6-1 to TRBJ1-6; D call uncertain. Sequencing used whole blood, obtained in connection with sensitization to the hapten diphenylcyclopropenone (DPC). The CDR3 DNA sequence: TGTGCCAGCACTGTTGGGAATTCACCCCTCCACTTT. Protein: CASTVGNSPLHF.